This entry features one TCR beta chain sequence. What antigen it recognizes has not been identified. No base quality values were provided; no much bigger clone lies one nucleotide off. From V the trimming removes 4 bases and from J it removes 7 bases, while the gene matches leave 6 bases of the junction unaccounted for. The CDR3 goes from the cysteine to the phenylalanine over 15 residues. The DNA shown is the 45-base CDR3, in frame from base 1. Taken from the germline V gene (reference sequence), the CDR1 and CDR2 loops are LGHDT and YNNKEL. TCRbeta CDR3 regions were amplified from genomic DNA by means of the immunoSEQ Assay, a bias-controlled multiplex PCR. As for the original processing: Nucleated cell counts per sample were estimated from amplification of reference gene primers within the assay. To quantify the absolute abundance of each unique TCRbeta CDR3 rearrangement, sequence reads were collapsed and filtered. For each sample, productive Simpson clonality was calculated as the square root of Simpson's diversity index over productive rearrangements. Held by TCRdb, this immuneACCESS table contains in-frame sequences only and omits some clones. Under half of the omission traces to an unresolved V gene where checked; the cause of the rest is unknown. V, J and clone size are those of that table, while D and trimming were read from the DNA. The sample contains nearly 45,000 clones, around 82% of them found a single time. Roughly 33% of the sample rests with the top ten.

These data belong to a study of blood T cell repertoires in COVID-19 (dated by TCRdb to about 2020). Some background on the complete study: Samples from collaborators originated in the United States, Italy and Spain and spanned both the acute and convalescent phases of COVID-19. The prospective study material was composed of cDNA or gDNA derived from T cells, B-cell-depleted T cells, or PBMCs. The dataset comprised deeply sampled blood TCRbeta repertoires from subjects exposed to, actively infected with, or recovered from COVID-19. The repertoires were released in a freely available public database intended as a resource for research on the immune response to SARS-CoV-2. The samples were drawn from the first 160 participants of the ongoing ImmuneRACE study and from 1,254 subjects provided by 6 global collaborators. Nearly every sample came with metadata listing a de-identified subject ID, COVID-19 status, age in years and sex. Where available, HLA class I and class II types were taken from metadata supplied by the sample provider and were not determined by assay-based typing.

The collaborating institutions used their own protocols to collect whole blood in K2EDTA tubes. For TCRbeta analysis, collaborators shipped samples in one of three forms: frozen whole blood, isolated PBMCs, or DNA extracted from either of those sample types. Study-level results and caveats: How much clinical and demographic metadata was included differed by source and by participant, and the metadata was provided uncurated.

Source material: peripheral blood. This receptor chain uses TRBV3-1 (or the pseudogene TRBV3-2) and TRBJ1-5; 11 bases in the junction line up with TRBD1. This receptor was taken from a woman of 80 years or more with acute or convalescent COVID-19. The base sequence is TGTGCCAGCAGCCTGGACAGGGGGCGAGGGCAGCCCCAGCATTTT. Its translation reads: CASSLDRGRGQPQHF.